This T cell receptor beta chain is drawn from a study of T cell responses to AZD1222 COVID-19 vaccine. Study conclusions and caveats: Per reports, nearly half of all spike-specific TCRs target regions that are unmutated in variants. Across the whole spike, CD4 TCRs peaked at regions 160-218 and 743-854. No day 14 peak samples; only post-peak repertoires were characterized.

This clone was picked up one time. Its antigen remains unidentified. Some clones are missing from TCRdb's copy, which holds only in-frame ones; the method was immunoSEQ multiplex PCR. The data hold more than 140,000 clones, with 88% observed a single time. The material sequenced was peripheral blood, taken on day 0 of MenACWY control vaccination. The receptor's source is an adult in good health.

This CDR3 is CASSLLGQGYEQYF. The CDR3 coding sequence is TGTGCCAGCAGTTTATTGGGGCAGGGCTACGAGCAGTACTTC. The gene calls are TRBV27 and TRBJ2-7, with D possibly being TRBD1 (5 bases). Trimming removed 1 base at V and 3 bases at J, with 10 bases between. Germline V gene lookup returns CDR1 MNHEY and CDR2 SMNVEV (reference sequence). The CDR3 covers 14 residues.